This T cell receptor beta chain was found in a study of shared clonotypes between healthy human individuals (dated by TCRdb to about 2020). Looking at the study overall: The cohort comprised two women and a few men aged 18 to 49 years. For each donor, CD4 naive and CD4 memory were each run on three plates, CD8 naive on two plates, and CD8 memory on one plate. Blood TCR repertoires of roughly 5 healthy adults were deeply sequenced to estimate repertoire size and the extent of clonotype sharing between individuals. Different laboratories and diverse techniques were used to prepare libraries and sequence TCR repertoires, to increase sequencing depth and limit assay-specific biases. Between about 0.8 and 9 billion PBMCs per donor were obtained by leukapheresis.

CDR1 and CDR2 (MNHNY, SVGAGI) derive from the germline V gene (reference sequence). V and J are truncated by 5 bases and 7 bases respectively, leaving an intervening sequence of 15 bases. The CDR3 covers 15 residues, taking in both the cysteine and the phenylalanine. The DNA shown is the 45-base CDR3, in frame from base 1. Using the deep immunoSEQ assay, TCR CDR3 regions were amplified from genomic DNA by multiplex PCR. For each cell subset, the extracted genomic DNA was distributed evenly across all wells of several immunoSEQ 96-well plates, and each plate served as one replicate. For sorted subsets, about 0.2 ug genomic DNA, equal to some 28,000 T cell genomes, was loaded into each replicate PCR. Purified libraries were measured with a Qubit 3.0 fluorometer, size-checked on a Bioanalyzer 2100, and measured again with the KAPA Library Quantification kit. Each immunoSEQ 96-well plate was sequenced on its own single-read 150-cycle Illumina NextSeq 550 flow cell. Per the source publication's procedure: The immunoSEQ output contained only junctional sequences without quality scores, so filtering could not match that applied to full-length reads. To assign V/J genes and CDR3, sequences were annotated against IMGT germline references using PyIR, a Python wrapper for IgBLAST v1.9. Any read was removed if the V/J assignment was weak (E-value above 1e-6), the CDR3 was missing, or the read contained stop codons, out-of-frame junctions, or ambiguous translated residues. V3J clonotypes were defined as sequences sharing the same inferred V gene, J gene, and CDR3 amino acid sequence. Percentage overlap between repertoires was calculated by dividing the number of shared unique clonotypes by the size of the smaller repertoire. Three approaches were used to assess repertoire richness: RTK rarefaction, the Chao1 estimator, and Recon v2.1 estimates of unobserved clonotypes. For all TCRbeta clonotypes obtained by the gDNA method from a handful of donors, generation probabilities were computed with OLGA. The table comes from immuneACCESS by way of TCRdb, which keeps in-frame sequences with V and J called. Part of the clones is missing from these tables; in studies checked, under half for an unresolved V gene and the rest for unknown reasons. The DNA gave D and trimming, while V, J and clone size come from that table. The sample table holds around 2.3 million clones, of which about 94% were seen once. Around 0.13% of the sample comes from the top ten.

Donors were healthy HIV-negative adults with no recently reported acute infections or vaccinations. All donors were Caucasian adults living in Nashville, Tennessee, USA. Magnetic negative selection was used to enrich CD4+ T cells, after which naive cells were positively selected on CD45RA and the negative fraction became the memory subset. After blood collection by leukapheresis, PBMCs were isolated using Ficoll-Histopaque density gradient centrifugation and then cryopreserved in the vapor phase of liquid nitrogen. Analytical flow cytometry was used to check the purity and quantity of each magnetically sorted T cell population. Genomic DNA was isolated from every sorted fraction and measured by UV absorbance on a Nanodrop 2000c. In regard to this clone: Which antigen it targets is not known. Per-base quality was not reported, and no clone a single base away is much larger than it.

Overall study outcomes, separate from this receptor: Larger estimated clonotype richness was generally found for naive subsets than for memory subsets. Compared with non-shared clonotypes, the clonotypes found in all four sorted-subset donors had higher generation probabilities. Pairwise subsampling indicated that sequencing depth was expected to affect the degree of clonotype sharing among donors. Sampling was restricted to blood, and TCR repertoires in tissues likely differ from the TCR repertoires found in blood. Incomplete sequencing was indicated by rarefaction of sorted-subset datasets, despite the large sequencing depth. Sharing across a handful of donors was observed for about 5% of naive CD4, over 3% of naive CD8, 2% to 2.5% of memory CD4, and around 0.4% of memory CD8 clonotypes. Because the study included a small number of donors, the genetic and exposure-history diversity represented was limited.

Material for sequencing was naive CD4+ T cells sorted from blood. The cell subset or site label, read with the paper, signifies: CD45RA+ positively selected. The sequence was collected from a man between 18 and 29 years old in good health. Recombination joined TRBV6-6 with TRBJ1-6; confidence is insufficient to name the D gene. The CDR3 protein sequence reads: CASSRGALANSPLHF. The nucleotides are TGTGCCAGCAGTCGGGGTGCTCTAGCAAATTCACCCCTCCACTTT.